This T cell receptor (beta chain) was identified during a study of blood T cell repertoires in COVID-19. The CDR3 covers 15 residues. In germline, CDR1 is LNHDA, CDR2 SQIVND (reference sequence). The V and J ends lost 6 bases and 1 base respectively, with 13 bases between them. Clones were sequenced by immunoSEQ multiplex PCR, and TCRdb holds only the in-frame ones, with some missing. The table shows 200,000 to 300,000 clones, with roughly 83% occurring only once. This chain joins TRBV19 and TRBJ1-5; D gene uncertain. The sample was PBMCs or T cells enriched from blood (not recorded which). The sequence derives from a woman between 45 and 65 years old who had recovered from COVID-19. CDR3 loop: CASRDLERSNQPQHF. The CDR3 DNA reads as TGTGCCAGTAGGGACTTGGAGAGGAGCAATCAGCCCCAGCATTTT.